The clone carrying this T cell receptor beta chain was detected only once. Gene names and germline match the mouse. The sequenced fragment ends 1 residue before the CDR3 boundary, so the rest is inferred from the germline J gene. Germline lookup yields CDR1 SGHND and CDR2 FRSKSL. CDR3 length: 14 amino acids. V dropped 6 bases and J dropped 1; count of bases not matched to a gene: 2. Indicated time point: mouse harvest day 7 after allogeneic transplant. The graft held 10^6 splenic CD5+ T cells and 10^7 T-cell-depleted bone marrow cells. This sample is drawn from a study of tissue T cells after allogeneic stem cell transplantation. The method was immunoSEQ multiplex PCR; TCRdb's version includes in-frame clones alone and lacks a portion of them. The data contain roughly 6,600 clones, less than 60% of them singletons.

This TCR came from a female BALB/c mouse given C57BL/6 T cells with graft-versus-host disease after an allogeneic hematopoietic cell transplant. Sequencing input: lymph node tissue. This rearrangement joins TRBV15 to TRBJ2-4, with 9 bases lining up with TRBD2. CDR3 loop: CASRRTGGQNTLYF. CDR3 bases read: TGTGCCAGCAGGAGGACTGGGGGTCAAAACACCTTGTAC.